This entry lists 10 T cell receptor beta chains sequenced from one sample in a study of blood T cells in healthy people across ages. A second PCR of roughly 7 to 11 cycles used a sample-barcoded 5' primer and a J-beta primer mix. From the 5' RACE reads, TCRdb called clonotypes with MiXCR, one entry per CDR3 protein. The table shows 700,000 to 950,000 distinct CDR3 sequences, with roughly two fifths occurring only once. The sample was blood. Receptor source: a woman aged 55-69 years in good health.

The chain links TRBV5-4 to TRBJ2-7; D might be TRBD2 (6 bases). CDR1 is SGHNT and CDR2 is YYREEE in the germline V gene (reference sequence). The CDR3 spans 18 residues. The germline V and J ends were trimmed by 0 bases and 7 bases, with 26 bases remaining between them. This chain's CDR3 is CASSLVGGWTSADNEQYF. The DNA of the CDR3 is TGTGCCAGCAGCTTGGTGGGGGGATGGACAAGCGCAGACAATGAGCAGTACTTC.

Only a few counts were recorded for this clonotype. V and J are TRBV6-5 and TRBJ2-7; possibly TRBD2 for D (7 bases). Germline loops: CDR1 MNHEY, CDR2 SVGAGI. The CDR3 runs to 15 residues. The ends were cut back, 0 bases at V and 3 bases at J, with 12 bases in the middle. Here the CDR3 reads CASSYSGGQLYEQYF. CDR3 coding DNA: TGTGCCAGCAGTTACTCGGGGGGGCAGCTCTACGAGCAGTACTTC.

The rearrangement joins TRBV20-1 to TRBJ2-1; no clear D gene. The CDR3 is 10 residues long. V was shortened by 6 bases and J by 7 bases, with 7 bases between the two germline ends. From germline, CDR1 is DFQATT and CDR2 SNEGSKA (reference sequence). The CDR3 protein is CSAGWNEQFF. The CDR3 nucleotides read TGCAGTGCAGGATGGAATGAGCAGTTCTTC.

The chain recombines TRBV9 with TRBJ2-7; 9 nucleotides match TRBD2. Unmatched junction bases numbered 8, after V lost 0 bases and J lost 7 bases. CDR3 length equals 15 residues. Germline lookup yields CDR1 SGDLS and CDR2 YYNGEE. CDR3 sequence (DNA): TGTGCCAGCAGCGTAGATCAAGCGGGAGGACGAGAGCAGTACTTC. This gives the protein CASSVDQAGGREQYF.

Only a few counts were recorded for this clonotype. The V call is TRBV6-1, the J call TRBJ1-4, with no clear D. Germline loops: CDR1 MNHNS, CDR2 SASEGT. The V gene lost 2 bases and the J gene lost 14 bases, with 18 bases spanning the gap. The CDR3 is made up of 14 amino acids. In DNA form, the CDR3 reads TGTGCCAGCAGTGAACTTAGTTTGGCACTCTACCTGTTTTTT. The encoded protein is CASSELSLALYLFF.

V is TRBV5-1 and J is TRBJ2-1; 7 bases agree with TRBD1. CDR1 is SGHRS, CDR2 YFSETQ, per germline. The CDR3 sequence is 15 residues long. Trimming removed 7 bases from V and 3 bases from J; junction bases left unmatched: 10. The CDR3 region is CASALPGTDYNEQFF. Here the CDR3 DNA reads TGCGCCAGCGCCCTCCCCGGGACAGACTACAATGAGCAGTTCTTC.

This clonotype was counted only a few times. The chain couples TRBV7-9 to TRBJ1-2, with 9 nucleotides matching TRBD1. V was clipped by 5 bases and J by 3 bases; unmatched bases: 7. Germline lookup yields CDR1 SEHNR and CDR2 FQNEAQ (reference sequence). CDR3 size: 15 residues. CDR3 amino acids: CASSLVQGADYGYTF. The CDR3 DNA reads TGTGCCAGCAGCCTAGTACAGGGGGCGGACTATGGCTACACCTTC.

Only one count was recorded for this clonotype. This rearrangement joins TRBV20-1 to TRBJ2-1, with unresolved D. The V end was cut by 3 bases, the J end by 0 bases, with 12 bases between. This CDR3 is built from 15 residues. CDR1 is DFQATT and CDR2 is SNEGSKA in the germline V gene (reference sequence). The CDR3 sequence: CSASQGTNSYNEQFF. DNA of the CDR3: TGCAGTGCTAGTCAAGGCACCAACTCCTACAATGAGCAGTTCTTC.

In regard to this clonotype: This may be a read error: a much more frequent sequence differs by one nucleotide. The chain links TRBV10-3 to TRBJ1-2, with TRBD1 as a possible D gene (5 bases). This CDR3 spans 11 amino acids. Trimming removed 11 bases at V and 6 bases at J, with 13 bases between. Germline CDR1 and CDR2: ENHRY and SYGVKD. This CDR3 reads CAVSGDDGYTF. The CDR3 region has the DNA TGTGCCGTATCGGGGGACGATGGCTACACCTTC.

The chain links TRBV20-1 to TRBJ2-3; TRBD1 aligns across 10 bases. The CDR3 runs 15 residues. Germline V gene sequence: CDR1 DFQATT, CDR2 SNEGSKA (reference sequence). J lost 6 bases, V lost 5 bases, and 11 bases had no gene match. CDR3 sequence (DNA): TGCAGTGCTTCCTCCGGGACAGGGGTGTACGATACGCAGTATTTT. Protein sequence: CSASSGTGVYDTQYF.